Listed below are T cell receptor beta chains from one sample, sequenced in a study of radiotherapy plus CTLA-4 blockade in lung cancer. Assay used: immunoSEQ multiplex PCR; TCRdb lists only in-frame clones, some missing. The data show roughly 50,000 clones, around nine tenths seen once. Here the sequenced sample was peripheral blood, taken from a patient treated with radiotherapy plus ipilimumab. All receptors come from a human donor with non-small cell lung cancer that progressed on radiotherapy plus ipilimumab. Some clones in this sample may be carry-over from other donors' samples. Each CDR3 is given with its conserved first and last residue. The D gene is left open where the match is weak. Clone size is stated in some rows and not others, as once, few, many or a class when expanded.

d_gene	v_gene	abundance	j_gene	CDR3nt	CDR3aa
TRBD1	TRBV29-1	NA	TRBJ1-2	TGCAGCGTTATGACAGGGGACGGCTACACCTTC	CSVMTGDGYTF
NA	TRBV5-4	once	TRBJ2-1	TGTGCCAGCAGCGGGAGAAAGGATGAGCAGTTCTTC	CASSGRKDEQFF
NA	TRBV2	NA	TRBJ1-3	TGTGCCAGCAGTGGGGCGGGTCCTGGAAACACCATATATTTT	CASSGAGPGNTIYF
TRBD2	TRBV5-1	NA	TRBJ2-3	TGCGCCAGCAGGTGGGCGTCTGGCGGGGGAAGCACAGATACGCAGTATTTT	CASRWASGGGSTDTQYF
NA	TRBV4-1	NA	TRBJ2-7	TGCGCCAGCAGCCAAGTCCCAGGTGGGGAGCAGTACTTC	CASSQVPGGEQYF
TRBD1	TRBV12-5	once	TRBJ2-1	TGTGCTAGTGGTTCCCCCACAGGGGGCATAGGCAATGAGCAGTTCTTC	CASGSPTGGIGNEQFF
NA	TRBV11-2	many	TRBJ1-5	TGTGCCAGCAGCTTCTGGGGAGATAGCAATCAGCCCCAGCATTTT	CASSFWGDSNQPQHF
TRBD1	TRBV19	NA	TRBJ1-5	TGTGCCAGTAGTATTGCAGGGGGCGGTCAGCCCCAGCATTTT	CASSIAGGGQPQHF
TRBD1	TRBV11-2	NA	TRBJ2-1	TGTGCCAGCAGCTTGGCCCACAGGGGGCTGAGAAACAATGAGCAGTTCTTC	CASSLAHRGLRNNEQFF
NA	TRBV28	few	TRBJ2-7	TGTGCCGTTGACAGTTCCTACGAGCAGTACTTC	CAVDSSYEQYF